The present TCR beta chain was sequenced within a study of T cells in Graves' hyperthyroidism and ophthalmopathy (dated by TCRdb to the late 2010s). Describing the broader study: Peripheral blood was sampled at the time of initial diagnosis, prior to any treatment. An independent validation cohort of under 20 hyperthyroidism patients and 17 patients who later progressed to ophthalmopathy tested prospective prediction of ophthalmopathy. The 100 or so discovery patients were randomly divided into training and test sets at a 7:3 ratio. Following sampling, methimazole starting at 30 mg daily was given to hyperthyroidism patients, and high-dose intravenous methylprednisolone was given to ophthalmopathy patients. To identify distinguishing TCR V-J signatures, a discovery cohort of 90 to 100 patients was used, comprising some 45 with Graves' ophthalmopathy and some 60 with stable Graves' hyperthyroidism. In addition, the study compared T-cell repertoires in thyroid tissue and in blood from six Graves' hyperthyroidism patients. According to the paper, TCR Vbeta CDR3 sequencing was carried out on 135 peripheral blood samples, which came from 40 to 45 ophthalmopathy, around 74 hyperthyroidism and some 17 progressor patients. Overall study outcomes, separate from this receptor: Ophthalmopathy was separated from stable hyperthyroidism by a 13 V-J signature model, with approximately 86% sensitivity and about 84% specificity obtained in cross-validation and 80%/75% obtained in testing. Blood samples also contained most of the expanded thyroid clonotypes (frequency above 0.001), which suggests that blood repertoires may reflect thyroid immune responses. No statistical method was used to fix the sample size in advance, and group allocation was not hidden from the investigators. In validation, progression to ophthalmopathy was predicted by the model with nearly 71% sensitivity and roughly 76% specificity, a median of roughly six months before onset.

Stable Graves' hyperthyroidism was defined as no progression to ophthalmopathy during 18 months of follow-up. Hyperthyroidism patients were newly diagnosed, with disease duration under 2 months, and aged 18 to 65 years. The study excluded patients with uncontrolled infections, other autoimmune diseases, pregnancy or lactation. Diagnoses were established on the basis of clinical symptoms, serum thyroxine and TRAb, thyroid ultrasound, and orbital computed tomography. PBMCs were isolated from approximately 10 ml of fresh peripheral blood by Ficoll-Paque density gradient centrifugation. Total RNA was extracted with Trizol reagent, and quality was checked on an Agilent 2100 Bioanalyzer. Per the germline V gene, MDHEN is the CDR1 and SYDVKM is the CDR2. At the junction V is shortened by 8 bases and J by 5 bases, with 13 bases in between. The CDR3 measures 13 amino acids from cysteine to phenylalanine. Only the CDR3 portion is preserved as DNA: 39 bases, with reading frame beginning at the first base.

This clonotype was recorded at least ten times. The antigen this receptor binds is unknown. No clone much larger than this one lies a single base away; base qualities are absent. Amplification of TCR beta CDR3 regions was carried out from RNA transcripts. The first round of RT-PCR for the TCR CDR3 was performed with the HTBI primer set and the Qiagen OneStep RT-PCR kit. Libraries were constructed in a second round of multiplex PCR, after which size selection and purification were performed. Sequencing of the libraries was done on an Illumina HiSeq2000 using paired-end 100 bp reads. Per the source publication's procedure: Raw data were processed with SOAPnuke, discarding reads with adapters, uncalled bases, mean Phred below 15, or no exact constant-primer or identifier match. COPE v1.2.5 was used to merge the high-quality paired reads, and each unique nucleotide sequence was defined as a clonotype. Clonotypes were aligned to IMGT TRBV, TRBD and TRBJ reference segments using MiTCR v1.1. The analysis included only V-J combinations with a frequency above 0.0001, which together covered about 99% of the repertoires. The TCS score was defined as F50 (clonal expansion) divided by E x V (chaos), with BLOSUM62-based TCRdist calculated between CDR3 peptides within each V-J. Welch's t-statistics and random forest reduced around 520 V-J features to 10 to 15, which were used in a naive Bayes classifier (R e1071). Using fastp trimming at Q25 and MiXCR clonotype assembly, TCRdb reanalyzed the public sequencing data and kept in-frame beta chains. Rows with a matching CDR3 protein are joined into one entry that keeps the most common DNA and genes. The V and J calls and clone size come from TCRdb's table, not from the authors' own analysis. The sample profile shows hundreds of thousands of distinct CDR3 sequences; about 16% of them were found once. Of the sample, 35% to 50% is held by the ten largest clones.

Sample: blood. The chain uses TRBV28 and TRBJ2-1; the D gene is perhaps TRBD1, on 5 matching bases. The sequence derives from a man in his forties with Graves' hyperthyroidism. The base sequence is TGTGCCAGCGGGTCAGGGAACGACAATGAGCAGTTCTTC. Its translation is CASGSGNDNEQFF.